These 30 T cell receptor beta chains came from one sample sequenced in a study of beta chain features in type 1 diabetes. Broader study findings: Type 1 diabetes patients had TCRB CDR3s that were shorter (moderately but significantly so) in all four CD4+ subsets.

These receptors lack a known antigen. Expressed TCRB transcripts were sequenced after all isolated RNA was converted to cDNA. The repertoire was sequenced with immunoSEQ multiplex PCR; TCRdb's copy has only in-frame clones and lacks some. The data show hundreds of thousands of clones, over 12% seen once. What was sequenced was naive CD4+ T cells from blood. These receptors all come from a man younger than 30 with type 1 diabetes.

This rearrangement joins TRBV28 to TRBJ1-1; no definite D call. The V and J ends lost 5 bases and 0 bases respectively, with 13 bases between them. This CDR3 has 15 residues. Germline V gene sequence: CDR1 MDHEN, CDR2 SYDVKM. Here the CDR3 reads CASSTSRRMNTEAFF. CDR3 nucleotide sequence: TGTGCCAGCAGTACCTCGAGAAGAATGAACACTGAAGCTTTCTTT. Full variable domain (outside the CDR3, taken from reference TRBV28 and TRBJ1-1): DVKVTQSSRYLVKRTGEKVFLECVQDMDHENMFWYRQDPGLGLRLIYFSYDVKMKEKGDIPEGYSVSREKKERFSLILESASTNQTSMYLCASSTSRRMNTEAFFGQGTRLTVV.

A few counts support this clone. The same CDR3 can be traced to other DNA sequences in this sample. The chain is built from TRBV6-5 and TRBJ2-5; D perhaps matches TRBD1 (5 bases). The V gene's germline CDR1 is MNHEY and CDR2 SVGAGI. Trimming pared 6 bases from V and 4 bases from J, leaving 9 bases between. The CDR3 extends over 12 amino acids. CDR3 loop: CASSSRGETQYF. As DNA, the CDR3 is TGTGCCAGCAGCTCTAGGGGAGAGACCCAGTACTTC.

CDR3: CAWSLTEAYNSPLHF. In nucleotides, the CDR3 is TGTGCCTGGAGCCTCACGGAGGCCTATAATTCACCCCTCCACTTT. The chain uses TRBV30 and TRBJ1-6; the D is unclear. The germline V gene encodes CDR1 GTSNPN and CDR2 SVGIG (reference sequence). V lost 3 bases and J 2 bases, leaving 11 bases between the germline ends. This CDR3 has 15 residues.

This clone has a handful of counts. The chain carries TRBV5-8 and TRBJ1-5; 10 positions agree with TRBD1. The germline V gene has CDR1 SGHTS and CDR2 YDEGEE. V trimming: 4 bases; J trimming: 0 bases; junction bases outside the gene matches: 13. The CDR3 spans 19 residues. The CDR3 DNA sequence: TGTGCCAGCAGCGCGCGAGCGGACAGGGGGAGGTATAGCAATCAGCCCCAGCATTTT. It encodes CASSARADRGRYSNQPQHF.

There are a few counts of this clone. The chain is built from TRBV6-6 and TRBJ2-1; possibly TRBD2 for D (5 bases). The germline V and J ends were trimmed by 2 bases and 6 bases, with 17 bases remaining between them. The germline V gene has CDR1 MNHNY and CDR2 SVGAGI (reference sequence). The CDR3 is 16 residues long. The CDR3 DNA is TGTGCCAGCAGTTACCCGGGGTCCCCAGTTCCCAATGAGCAGTTCTTC. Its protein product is CASSYPGSPVPNEQFF.

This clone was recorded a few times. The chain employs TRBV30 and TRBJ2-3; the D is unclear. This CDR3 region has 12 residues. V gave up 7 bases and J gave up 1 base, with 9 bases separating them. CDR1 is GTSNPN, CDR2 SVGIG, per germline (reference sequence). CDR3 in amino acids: CALHRGTDTQYF. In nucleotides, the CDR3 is TGTGCCTTGCACCGGGGCACAGATACGCAGTATTTT. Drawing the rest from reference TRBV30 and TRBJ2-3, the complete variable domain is SQTIHQWPATLVQPVGSPLSLECTVEGTSNPNLYWYRQAAGRGLQLLFYSVGIGQISSEVPQNLSASRPQDRQFILSSKKLLLSDSGFYLCALHRGTDTQYFGPGTRLTVL.

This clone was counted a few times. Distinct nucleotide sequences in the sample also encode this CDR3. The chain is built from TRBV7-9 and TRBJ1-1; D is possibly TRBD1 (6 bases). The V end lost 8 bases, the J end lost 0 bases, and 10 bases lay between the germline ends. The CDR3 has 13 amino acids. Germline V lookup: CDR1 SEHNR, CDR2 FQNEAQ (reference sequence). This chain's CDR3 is CASLGQLNTEAFF. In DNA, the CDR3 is TGTGCCAGCCTAGGACAGCTGAACACTGAAGCTTTCTTT.

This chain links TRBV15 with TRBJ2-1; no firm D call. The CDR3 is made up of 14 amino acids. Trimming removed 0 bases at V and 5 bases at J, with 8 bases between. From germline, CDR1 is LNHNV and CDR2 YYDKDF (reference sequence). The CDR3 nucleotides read TGTGCCACCAGCAGAGACGGCAGCAACAATGAGCAGTTCTTC. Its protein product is CATSRDGSNNEQFF.

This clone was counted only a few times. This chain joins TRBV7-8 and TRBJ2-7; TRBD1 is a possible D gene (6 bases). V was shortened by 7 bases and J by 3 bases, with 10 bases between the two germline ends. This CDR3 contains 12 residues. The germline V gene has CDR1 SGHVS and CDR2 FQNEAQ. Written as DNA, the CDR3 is TGTGCCAGCACCCCACAGGGCTACGAGCAGTACTTC. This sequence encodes CASTPQGYEQYF.

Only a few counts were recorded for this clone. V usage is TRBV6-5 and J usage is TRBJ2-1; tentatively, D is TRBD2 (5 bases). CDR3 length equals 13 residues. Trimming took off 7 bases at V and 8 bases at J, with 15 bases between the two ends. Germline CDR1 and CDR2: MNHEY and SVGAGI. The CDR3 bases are TGTGCCAGCACCCGGGGTGGTATCGATGAGCAGTTCTTC. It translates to CASTRGGIDEQFF.

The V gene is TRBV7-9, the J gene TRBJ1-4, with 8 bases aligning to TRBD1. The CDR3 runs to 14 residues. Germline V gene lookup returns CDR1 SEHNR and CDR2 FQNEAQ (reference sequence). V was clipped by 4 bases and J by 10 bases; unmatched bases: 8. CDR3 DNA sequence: TGTGCCAGCAGCTCCATAGACAGGGGAAGAAAACTGTTTTTT. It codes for CASSSIDRGRKLFF.

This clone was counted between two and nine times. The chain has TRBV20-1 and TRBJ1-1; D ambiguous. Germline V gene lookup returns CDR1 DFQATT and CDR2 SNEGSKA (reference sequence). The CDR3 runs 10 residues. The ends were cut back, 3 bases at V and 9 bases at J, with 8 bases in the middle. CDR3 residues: CSASRRQAFF. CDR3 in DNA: TGCAGTGCTAGTAGGCGGCAAGCTTTCTTT.

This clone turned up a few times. CDR3 in DNA: TGTGCCAGCAGCCCCTCCGGCAAGGAGGAGCAGTTCTTC. This gives the protein CASSPSGKEEQFF. The chain links TRBV4-2 to TRBJ2-1; D remains unclear. V was cut by 4 bases and J by 10 bases, with 14 bases left in between. Germline CDR1 reads LGHNA; CDR2 reads YNFKEQ. The CDR3 loop spans 13 amino acids.

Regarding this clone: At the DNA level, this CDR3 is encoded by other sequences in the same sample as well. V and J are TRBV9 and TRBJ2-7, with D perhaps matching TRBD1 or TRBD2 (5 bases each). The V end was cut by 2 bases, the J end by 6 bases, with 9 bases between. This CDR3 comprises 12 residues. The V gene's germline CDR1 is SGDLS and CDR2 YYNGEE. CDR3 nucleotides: TGTGCCAGCAGCGTCGATGGGGGCGAGCAGTACTTC. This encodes CASSVDGGEQYF.

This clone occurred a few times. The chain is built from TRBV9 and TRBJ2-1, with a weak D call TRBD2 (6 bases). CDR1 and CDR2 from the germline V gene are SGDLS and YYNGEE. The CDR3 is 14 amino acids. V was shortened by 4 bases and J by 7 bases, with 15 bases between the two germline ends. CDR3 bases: TGTGCCAGCAGCCTGGAGGGCCCGGGGAATGAGCAGTTCTTC. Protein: CASSLEGPGNEQFF.

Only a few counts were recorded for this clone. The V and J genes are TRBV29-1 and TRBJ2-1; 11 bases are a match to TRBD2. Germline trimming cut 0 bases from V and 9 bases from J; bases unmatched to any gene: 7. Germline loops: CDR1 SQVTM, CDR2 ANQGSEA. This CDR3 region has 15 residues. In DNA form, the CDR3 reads TGCAGCGTTGAAGATCAGACTAGCGGGATTGGTGAGCAGTTCTTC. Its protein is CSVEDQTSGIGEQFF.

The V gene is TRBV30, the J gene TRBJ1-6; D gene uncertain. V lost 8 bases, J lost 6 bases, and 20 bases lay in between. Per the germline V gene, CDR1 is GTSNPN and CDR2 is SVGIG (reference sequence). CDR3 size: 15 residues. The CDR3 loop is CARQKDPTRNSPLHF. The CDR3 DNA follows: TGTGCCCGGCAGAAAGACCCAACCCGTAATTCACCCCTCCACTTT.

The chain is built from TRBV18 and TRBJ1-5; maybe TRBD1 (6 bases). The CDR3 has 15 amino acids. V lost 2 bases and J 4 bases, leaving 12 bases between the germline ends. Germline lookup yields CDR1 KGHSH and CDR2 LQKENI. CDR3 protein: CASSPGGGHNQPQHF. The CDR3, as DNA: TGTGCCAGCTCACCAGGGGGCGGCCATAATCAGCCCCAGCATTTT. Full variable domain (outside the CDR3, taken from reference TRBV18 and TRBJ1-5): NAGVMQNPRHLVRRRGQEARLRCSPMKGHSHVYWYRQLPEEGLKFMVYLQKENIIDESGMPKERFSAEFPKEGPSILRIQQVVRGDSAAYFCASSPGGGHNQPQHFGDGTRLSIL.

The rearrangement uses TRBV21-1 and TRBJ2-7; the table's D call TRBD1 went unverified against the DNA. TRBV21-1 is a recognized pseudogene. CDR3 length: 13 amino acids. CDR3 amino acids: CVVRGQETYEQYF. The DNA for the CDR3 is TGTGTCGTCAGGGGACAGGAGACCTACGAGCAGTACTTC.

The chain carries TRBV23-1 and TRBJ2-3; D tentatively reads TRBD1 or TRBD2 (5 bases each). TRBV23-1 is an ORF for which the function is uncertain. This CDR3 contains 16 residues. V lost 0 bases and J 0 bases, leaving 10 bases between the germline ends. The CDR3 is CASSQSSGPSTDTQYF. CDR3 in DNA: TGCGCCAGCAGTCAATCATCGGGGCCTAGCACAGATACGCAGTATTTT.

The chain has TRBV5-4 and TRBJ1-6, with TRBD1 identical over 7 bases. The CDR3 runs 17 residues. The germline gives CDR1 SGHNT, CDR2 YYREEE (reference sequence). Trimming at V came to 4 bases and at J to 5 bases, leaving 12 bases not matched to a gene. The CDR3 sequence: CASSPGRGGTDNSPLHF. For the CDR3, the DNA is TGTGCCAGCAGCCCGGGCAGGGGGGGGACAGATAATTCACCCCTCCACTTT.

DNA of the CDR3: TGTGCCAGCAGTGCGGACTTCTACAATGAGCAGTTCTTC. Amino acid sequence: CASSADFYNEQFF. The genes are TRBV2 and TRBJ2-1; weak D call: TRBD2 (5 bases). The CDR3 runs to 13 residues. In germline, CDR1 is SNHLY, CDR2 FYNNEI. V lost 4 bases and J 3 bases, leaving 7 bases between the germline ends.

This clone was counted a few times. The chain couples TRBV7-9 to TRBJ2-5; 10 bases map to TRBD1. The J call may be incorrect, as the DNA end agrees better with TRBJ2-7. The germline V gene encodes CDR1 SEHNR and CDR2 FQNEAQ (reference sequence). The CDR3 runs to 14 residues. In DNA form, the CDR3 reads TGTGCCAGCAGCGCGGGACAGGGGCCCGACGAGCAGTACTTC. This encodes CASSAGQGPDEQYF.

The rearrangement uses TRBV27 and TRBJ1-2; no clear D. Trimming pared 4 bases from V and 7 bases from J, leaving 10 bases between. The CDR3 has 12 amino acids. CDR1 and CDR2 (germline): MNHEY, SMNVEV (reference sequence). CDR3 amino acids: CASSSPGGGYTF. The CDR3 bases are TGTGCCAGCAGTTCCCCCGGCGGTGGCTACACCTTC.

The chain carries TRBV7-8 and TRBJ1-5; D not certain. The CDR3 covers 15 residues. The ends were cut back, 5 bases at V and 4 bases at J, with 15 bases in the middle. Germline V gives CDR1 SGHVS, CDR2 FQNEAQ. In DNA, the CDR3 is TGTGCCAGCAGCCTTATGCGGACGGGAAATCAGCCCCAGCATTTT. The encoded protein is CASSLMRTGNQPQHF.

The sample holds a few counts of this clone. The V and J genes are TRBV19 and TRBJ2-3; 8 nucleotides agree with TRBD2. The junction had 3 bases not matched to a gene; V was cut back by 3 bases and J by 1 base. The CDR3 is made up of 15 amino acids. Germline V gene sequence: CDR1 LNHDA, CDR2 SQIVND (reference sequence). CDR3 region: CASSILTSGTDTQYF. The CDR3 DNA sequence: TGTGCCAGTAGTATCCTGACTAGCGGCACAGATACGCAGTATTTT.

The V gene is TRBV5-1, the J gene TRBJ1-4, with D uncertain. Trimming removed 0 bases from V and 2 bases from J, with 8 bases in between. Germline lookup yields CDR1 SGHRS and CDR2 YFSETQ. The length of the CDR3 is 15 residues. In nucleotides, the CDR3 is TGCGCCAGCAGCTTGGCCGAGGGTACTAATGAAAAACTGTTTTTT. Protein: CASSLAEGTNEKLFF.

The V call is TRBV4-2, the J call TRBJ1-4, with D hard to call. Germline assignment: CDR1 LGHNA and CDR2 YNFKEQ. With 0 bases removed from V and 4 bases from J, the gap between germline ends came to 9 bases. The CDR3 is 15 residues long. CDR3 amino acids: CASSQDILINEKLFF. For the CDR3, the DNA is TGTGCCAGCAGCCAAGATATACTGATTAATGAAAAACTGTTTTTT.

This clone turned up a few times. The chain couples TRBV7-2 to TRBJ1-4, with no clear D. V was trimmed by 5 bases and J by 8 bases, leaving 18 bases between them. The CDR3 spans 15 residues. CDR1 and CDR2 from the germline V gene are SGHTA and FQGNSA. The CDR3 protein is CASSPYQAGGEKLFF. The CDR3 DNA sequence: TGTGCCAGCAGCCCTTACCAGGCGGGCGGAGAAAAACTGTTTTTT. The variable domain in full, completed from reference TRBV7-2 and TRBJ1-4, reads GAGVSQSPSNKVTEKGKDVELRCDPISGHTALYWYRQSLGQGLEFLIYFQGNSAPDKSGLPSDRFSAERTGGSVSTLTIQRTQQEDSAVYLCASSPYQAGGEKLFFGSGTQLSVL.

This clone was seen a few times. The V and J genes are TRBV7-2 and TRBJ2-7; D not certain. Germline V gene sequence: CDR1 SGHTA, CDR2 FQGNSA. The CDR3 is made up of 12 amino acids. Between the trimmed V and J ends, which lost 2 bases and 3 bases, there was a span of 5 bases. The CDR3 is CASSLSLYEQYF. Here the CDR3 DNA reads TGTGCCAGCAGCTTATCCCTCTACGAGCAGTACTTC.